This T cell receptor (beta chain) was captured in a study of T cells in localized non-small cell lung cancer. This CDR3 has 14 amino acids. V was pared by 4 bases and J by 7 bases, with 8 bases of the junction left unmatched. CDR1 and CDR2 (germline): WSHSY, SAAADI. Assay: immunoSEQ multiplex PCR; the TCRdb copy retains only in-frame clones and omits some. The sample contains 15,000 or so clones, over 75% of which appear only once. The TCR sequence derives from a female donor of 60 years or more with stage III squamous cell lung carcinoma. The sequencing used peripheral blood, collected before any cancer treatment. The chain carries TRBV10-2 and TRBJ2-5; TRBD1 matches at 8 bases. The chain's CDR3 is CASSAPGQAVTQYF. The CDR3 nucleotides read TGCGCCAGCAGTGCACCGGGACAGGCAGTGACCCAGTACTTC.